The 26 T cell receptor beta chains below were found in one sample sequenced in a study of vaccination and CD4 T cells after COVID-19 (dated by TCRdb to between 2021 and 2024). The sample's treatment or condition label, in plain terms: approximately nine-day PBMC culture with coronavirus spike peptide pools or control peptides (ViraFEST assay). Library preparation employed PCR. Sequenced using an Illumina iSeq 100. DNA from cultured CD4+ T cells underwent TCR sequencing with the Oncomine TCR Beta short-read assay at the Johns Hopkins FTIC core. Using fastp trimming at Q25 and MiXCR clonotype assembly, TCRdb reanalyzed the public sequencing data and kept in-frame beta chains. Entries are consolidated by CDR3 protein sequence, retaining the most common genes and DNA. This sample has about 22,000 distinct CDR3 sequences in its table, and under 80% of those were observed once. The biggest ten clones account for under 25% of the sample.

Their antigen targets remain unknown. Sequenced here: CD4+ T cells from blood, cultured in vitro, sampled before SARS-CoV-2 vaccination. The receptor set was obtained from a human donor who received a COVID-19 vaccine.

The chain has TRBV19 and TRBJ1-6, with a weak D call TRBD1 (5 bases). V was trimmed by 1 base and J by 2 bases, leaving 12 bases between them. The CDR3 loop spans 17 amino acids. The germline V gene encodes CDR1 LNHDA and CDR2 SQIVND (reference sequence). The CDR3 sequence: CASSIGGRVPYNSPLHF. The CDR3 coding sequence is TGTGCCAGTAGTATAGGGGGCAGGGTCCCCTATAATTCACCCCTCCACTTT.

The rearrangement joins TRBV5-1 to TRBJ1-1; 8 positions match TRBD1. CDR3 length: 15 residues. CDR1 and CDR2 (germline): SGHRS, YFSETQ. The V gene end was trimmed by 0 bases and the J gene end by 1 base; junction bases not matched to a gene: 2. In DNA form, the CDR3 reads TGCGCCAGCAGCTTGGGGGACAGGCAGAACACTGAAGCTTTCTTT. As protein: CASSLGDRQNTEAFF. The variable domain in full, completed from reference TRBV5-1 and TRBJ1-1, reads KAGVTQTPRYLIKTRGQQVTLSCSPISGHRSVSWYQQTPGQGLQFLFEYFSETQRNKGNFPGRFSGRQFSNSRSEMNVSTLELGDSALYLCASSLGDRQNTEAFFGQGTRLTVV.

The rearrangement links TRBV5-1 to TRBJ2-2, with D possibly being TRBD2 (7 bases). Trimming pared 3 bases from V and 3 bases from J, leaving 18 bases between. Germline lookup yields CDR1 SGHRS and CDR2 YFSETQ. There are 17 residues in the CDR3. CDR3 nucleotide sequence: TGCGCCAGCAGCTCAGGACCCGGGGGGCGCGACACCGGGGAGCTGTTTTTT. It yields the protein CASSSGPGGRDTGELFF.

This chain connects TRBV2 to TRBJ2-3; the match to TRBD1 covers 11 bases. The V gene end was trimmed by 8 bases and the J gene end by 6 bases; junction bases not matched to a gene: 4. Looked up from germline, CDR1 is SNHLY and CDR2 is FYNNEI. The CDR3 is made up of 13 amino acids. CDR3 sequence reads: CASSGQGADTQYF. The CDR3 DNA is TGTGCCAGCTCTGGACAGGGGGCCGATACGCAGTATTTT.

The chain uses TRBV6-1 and TRBJ1-5, with unresolved D. The V gene lost 1 base and the J gene lost 6 bases, with 4 bases spanning the gap. Germline V gene sequence: CDR1 MNHNS, CDR2 SASEGT. The CDR3 sequence is 12 residues long. CDR3: CASSEVGQPQHF. CDR3 bases: TGTGCCAGCAGTGAAGTGGGTCAGCCCCAGCATTTT.

The chain employs TRBV5-1 and TRBJ2-3, with D maybe TRBD2 (5 bases). The CDR3 has 14 amino acids. V was pared by 2 bases and J by 2 bases, with 9 bases between. The V gene's germline CDR1 is SGHRS and CDR2 YFSETQ. The CDR3 loop reads CASSFAGTTDTQYF. The CDR3 DNA follows: TGCGCCAGCAGCTTTGCGGGCACCACAGATACGCAGTATTTT.

V and J are TRBV15 and TRBJ2-5, with TRBD1 identical over 8 bases. The CDR3 consists of 14 residues. V shed 8 bases, J shed 4 bases, and the junction held 9 bases outside the gene matches. Germline V gives CDR1 LNHNV, CDR2 YYDKDF (reference sequence). CDR3 DNA sequence: TGTGCCACCGGTGTCGGCAGGGGGCTAGAGACCCAGTACTTC. Its translation: CATGVGRGLETQYF.

The chain has TRBV20-1 and TRBJ1-5; TRBD1 aligns across 10 bases. V dropped 7 bases and J dropped 4; count of bases not matched to a gene: 13. Per the germline V gene, CDR1 is DFQATT and CDR2 is SNEGSKA (reference sequence). There are 16 residues in the CDR3. The CDR3 loop is CSVLETGQGVNQPQHF. DNA for the CDR3: TGCAGTGTACTCGAAACCGGACAGGGGGTGAATCAGCCCCAGCATTTT.

This chain links TRBV6-2 or TRBV6-3 with TRBJ1-4, with 8 bases lining up with TRBD1. V lost 5 bases and J lost 6; bases outside the gene matches: 5. The CDR3 contains 14 residues. Germline loops: CDR1 MNHEY, CDR2 SVGEGT. The DNA for the CDR3 is TGTGCCAGCAGTCGTACAGGGGGACATGAAAAACTGTTTTTT. Residues: CASSRTGGHEKLFF.

V usage is TRBV25-1 and J usage is TRBJ1-2; D is unresolved. Germline lookup yields CDR1 MGHDK and CDR2 SYGVNS. V lost 4 bases, J lost 4 bases, and 7 bases lay in between. The CDR3 loop spans 12 amino acids. The CDR3 bases are TGTGCCAGCAGTGTAGGGTCCTATGGCTACACCTTC. The encoded protein is CASSVGSYGYTF.

The chain joins TRBV29-1 to TRBJ1-4; TRBD1 matches at 10 bases. Germline V gives CDR1 SQVTM, CDR2 ANQGSEA. V lost 7 bases and J lost 16; bases outside the gene matches: 9. The CDR3 covers 11 residues. The CDR3 region is CSAGDRGVSFF. For the CDR3, the DNA is TGCAGCGCCGGGGACAGGGGAGTTTCGTTTTTT.

The CDR3 sequence: CASSGRGQSGNTIYF. DNA of the CDR3: TGTGCCAGCAGTGGCCGAGGACAGAGTGGAAACACCATATATTTT. This rearrangement joins TRBV6-1 to TRBJ1-3; D is perhaps TRBD1 (6 bases). The V end was cut by 4 bases, the J end by 3 bases, with 13 bases between. The CDR3 has 15 amino acids. The germline V gene encodes CDR1 MNHNS and CDR2 SASEGT.

The rearrangement joins TRBV24-1 to TRBJ2-3; possible D gene TRBD2, 6 bases. The CDR3 is 15 residues long. Germline CDR1 KGHDR, CDR2 SFDVKD. The germline V and J ends were trimmed by 4 bases and 2 bases, with 12 bases remaining between them. Here the CDR3 DNA reads TGTGCCACCAGTGAAGGAGGGGCCCTCACAGATACGCAGTATTTT. Its translation: CATSEGGALTDTQYF.

V and J are TRBV30 and TRBJ2-7; no definite D call. The CDR3 is made up of 12 amino acids. From germline, CDR1 is GTSNPN and CDR2 SVGIG (reference sequence). V was shortened by 2 bases and J by 2 bases, with 7 bases between the two germline ends. CDR3 coding DNA: TGTGCCTGGAGTTTTGGAGCCTACGAGCAGTACTTC. This gives the protein CAWSFGAYEQYF.

J is TRBJ1-1 and V is TRBV12-5; 9 bases align to TRBD1. Germline V gene sequence: CDR1 LGHNT, CDR2 FRNRAP. With V trimmed by 6 bases and J by 8 bases, 16 bases remained unmatched. This CDR3 spans 16 amino acids. Written as DNA, the CDR3 is TGTGCTAGTGGAGACACAGCGGGACAGGGTCCGCCGGAAGCTTTCTTT. It encodes CASGDTAGQGPPEAFF.

This clonotype has more than one count but fewer than ten. J is TRBJ1-2 and V is TRBV6-1, with TRBD1 identical over 7 bases. Germline V gene data show CDR1 as MNHNS and CDR2 as SASEGT. This CDR3 comprises 14 residues. Losses at the gene ends were 6 bases for V and 3 bases for J; bases not matched to a gene: 7. The CDR3 sequence is CASRLTGTDYGYTF. CDR3 nucleotide sequence: TGTGCCAGCAGATTGACAGGGACTGACTATGGCTACACCTTC.

The J gene is TRBJ2-3, the V gene TRBV6-4, with 8 bases lining up with TRBD2. Trimming removed 2 bases from V and 8 bases from J; junction bases left unmatched: 6. This CDR3 is 14 amino acids long. In germline, CDR1 is MRHNA, CDR2 SNTAGT. This CDR3 is CASSDGAGGSTQYF. DNA of the CDR3: TGTGCCAGCAGTGACGGGGCGGGGGGAAGTACGCAGTATTTT.

This sequence joins TRBV6-1 and TRBJ2-7, with D perhaps TRBD1 or TRBD2 (5 bases each). Germline V gene lookup returns CDR1 MNHNS and CDR2 SASEGT. The CDR3 contains 13 residues. The V gene lost 5 bases and the J gene lost 3 bases, with 11 bases spanning the gap. Written as DNA, the CDR3 is TGTGCCAGCAGTAGGGACGGTGGCTACGAGCAGTACTTC. This codes for CASSRDGGYEQYF.

V and J are TRBV20-1 and TRBJ2-3, with unresolved D. Trimming removed 1 base at V and 6 bases at J, with 11 bases between. The CDR3 length is 13 residues. The germline V gene has CDR1 DFQATT and CDR2 SNEGSKA (reference sequence). In DNA form, the CDR3 reads TGCAGTGCTAGAGGTTCGGGCCGCGATACGCAGTATTTT. This translates into CSARGSGRDTQYF.

This chain connects TRBV11-2 to TRBJ2-3, with 8 bases lining up with TRBD1. CDR3 length equals 15 residues. Germline V gives CDR1 SGHAT, CDR2 FQNNGV. Germline trimming cut 3 bases from V and 5 bases from J; bases unmatched to any gene: 7. CDR3 nucleotide sequence: TGTGCCAGCAGCTTGGACAGGGTTAGTGGAGATACGCAGTATTTT. Translating gives CASSLDRVSGDTQYF. Drawing the rest from reference TRBV11-2 and TRBJ2-3, the complete variable domain is EAGVAQSPRYKIIEKRQSVAFWCNPISGHATLYWYQQILGQGPKLLIQFQNNGVVDDSQLPKDRFSAERLKGVDSTLKIQPAKLEDSAVYLCASSLDRVSGDTQYFGPGTRLTVL.

The V call is TRBV6-2 or TRBV6-3, the J call TRBJ1-1; D not resolved. The CDR3 covers 12 residues. CDR1 MNHEY and CDR2 SVGEGT come from the germline V gene. V lost 5 bases to trimming and J lost 5 bases, with 9 bases between them. The CDR3 DNA sequence: TGTGCCAGCAGTCTTGCCGGGACTGAAGCTTTCTTT. Encoded protein: CASSLAGTEAFF.

The chain joins TRBV19 to TRBJ2-3; 7 nucleotides agree with TRBD2. The junction had 17 bases not matched to a gene; V was cut back by 9 bases and J by 5 bases. The germline V gene has CDR1 LNHDA and CDR2 SQIVND (reference sequence). This CDR3 is 16 amino acids long. CDR3 region: CASGTERMGEGDTQYF. The CDR3 coding sequence is TGTGCCAGCGGGACTGAAAGAATGGGGGAGGGAGATACGCAGTATTTT.

The chain combines TRBV30 with TRBJ1-2, with a tentative D call TRBD1 (6 bases). Germline V gene data show CDR1 as GTSNPN and CDR2 as SVGIG (reference sequence). Trimming removed 4 bases from V and 2 bases from J, with 14 bases in between. The CDR3 consists of 14 residues. The CDR3 DNA reads as TGTGCCTGGAACAGGGCGGGGAGGAACTATGGCTACACCTTC. Protein: CAWNRAGRNYGYTF.

The gene calls are TRBV24-1 and TRBJ1-2, with D unclear. Trimming stripped 6 bases from V and 0 bases from J, with 10 bases between. Germline V CDR1 and CDR2: KGHDR, SFDVKD. The CDR3 sequence is 14 residues long. The CDR3, as DNA: TGTGCCACCAGTCCGACATCAACTAACTATGGCTACACCTTC. It specifies CATSPTSTNYGYTF.

The chain combines TRBV14 with TRBJ1-2; D remains ambiguous. V shed 0 bases and J shed 4 bases, with 9 bases lying between them. Per the germline V gene, CDR1 is SGHDN and CDR2 is FVKESK. The CDR3 length is 14 residues. The CDR3 DNA sequence: TGTGCCAGCAGCCAAGATGAGCGGTTCTATGGCTACACCTTC. This encodes CASSQDERFYGYTF. Full variable domain (outside the CDR3, taken from reference TRBV14 and TRBJ1-2): EAGVTQFPSHSVIEKGQTVTLRCDPISGHDNLYWYRRVMGKEIKFLLHFVKESKQDESGMPNNRFLAERTGGTYSTLKVQPAELEDSGVYFCASSQDERFYGYTFGSGTRLTVV.

The sample holds one count of this clonotype. The V gene is TRBV7-2, the J gene TRBJ2-3, with 7 nucleotides matching TRBD1. The CDR3 loop spans 14 amino acids. The germline CDR1 and CDR2 sequences are SGHTA and FQGNSA. V shed 3 bases and J 2 bases; nucleotides not matched to a gene: 2. Written as DNA, the CDR3 is TGTGCCAGCAGCTTCGACAGGGTCACAGATACGCAGTATTTT. Amino acids: CASSFDRVTDTQYF. The full variable domain, completed using reference TRBV7-2 and TRBJ2-3, is GAGVSQSPSNKVTEKGKDVELRCDPISGHTALYWYRQSLGQGLEFLIYFQGNSAPDKSGLPSDRFSAERTGGSVSTLTIQRTQQEDSAVYLCASSFDRVTDTQYFGPGTRLTVL.